This TCR beta chain was profiled in a study of T cell responses to AZD1222 COVID-19 vaccine (dated by TCRdb to about 2021). Turning to the overall study: A total of under 250 trial participants underwent TCR sequencing, of whom 200 to 220 had received two doses of AZD1222 and 26 had received two doses of the MenACWY control vaccine. Trial participants were enrolled into age subgroups of 18-55, 56-69 and 70-plus years, which contained about 150, 27 and 61 TCR-sequenced participants, respectively. What the research found in general, with its limitations: Participants were mostly white British, with more females than males. The authors suggested clonal diversity may have been underestimated. Because no day 14 peak-response samples were available, the repertoires could be characterized only after the peak T cell response. Vaccine-associated CD4 TCRs spanned the whole spike protein, with dominant responses in regions 160-218 and 743-854. Epitopes outside the regions mutated in the B.1.351 and B.1.1.7 variants were reportedly recognized by nearly half of the unique spike-specific TCRs. The 56-69-year group was small, and its depth increase did not reach significance, likely because of low power. Only 5 to 7 AZD1222 recipients were SARS-CoV-2 seropositive at baseline, limiting conclusions about previously exposed vaccinees. Spike-specific TCR breadth and depth rose significantly after two AZD1222 doses compared with day 0 and with MenACWY recipients.

The label giving this sample's time point can be read as: about 28 days (+/-7) after the second vaccine dose. The intended sense of this specimen's treatment or condition label: meningococcal conjugate vaccine given as trial control. Samples from vaccinated people were obtained from the UK trials COV001 and COV002, which included a single-blind randomized controlled phase 2/3 trial of AZD1222 (ChAdOx1 nCoV-19) in healthy adults. For TCRbeta chain sequencing, PBMC samples were collected from trial participants at day 0 and at day 28 after the second dose. The CDR3 regions of human TCRbeta chains were analyzed by immunosequencing. Per the source publication's procedure: Repertoire TCRs were matched against a reference library of SARS-CoV-2-specific TCRs generated with the MIRA antigen-specificity platform. Breadth was defined as the fraction of unique TCRs that were SARS-CoV-2-associated, and depth was defined as the fraction of total T cells that were SARS-CoV-2-associated. Using the MIRA data, every spike-specific TCR was mapped to the spike region that the TCR reacted to and assigned to either a CD4 or a CD8 class. Log10-transformed breadth and depth values were compared by one-way ANOVA with Sidak's multiple comparisons tests. Imported from immuneACCESS, the table was reduced by TCRdb to in-frame sequences with V and J called. These copies leave out some clones; in studies compared against another copy, an unresolved V gene accounts for under half, and the cause of the remainder is not known. From that table come the V and J calls and clone size; the DNA was used to work out D and trimming. The sample table contains some 150,000 clones; only one count was recorded for roughly 85% of them. Of the sample, less than 9.5% is held by the ten largest clones.

On this clone itself: Its antigen is not yet known. No base qualities exist here, and no much larger clone lies one base off it.

Germline trimming amounts to 4 bases on V and 3 bases on J, with 13 as the count of junction bases outside the gene matches. The CDR3 runs 16 amino acids, cysteine and phenylalanine included. The kept DNA is CDR3 alone, 48 bases in frame from the first base. Reading the germline V gene gives CDR1 SGDLS and CDR2 YYNGEE. This TCR derives from an adult who received the MenACWY meningococcal vaccine as a control. The sample here was peripheral blood, taken 28 days after the second dose of the MenACWY control vaccine. This chain joins TRBV9 to TRBJ2-7; TRBD1 aligns with 7 central bases. The sequenced DNA: TGTGCCAGCAGCACCCTAACGGGGCAGGGGGTCTACGAGCAGTACTTC. Translated, it reads CASSTLTGQGVYEQYF.